This is a list of T cell receptor beta chains from one sample in a study of response to subunit inactivated influenza vaccine. From the RT-PCR reads, TCRdb called clonotypes with MiXCR, one entry per CDR3 protein. Here the sample spans hundreds of thousands of distinct CDR3 sequences, around 8% being singletons. Sequenced here: PBMCs from blood, sampled around 25 months after vaccination. The receptors come from a man aged 50 to 69 who received an inactivated influenza vaccine. Each CDR3 is given with its conserved first and last residue. The D gene is left open where the match is weak. Clone size is given for some rows only: seen once, a few or many times, or a class if the clone is expanded.

j_call,d_call,clone_size,cdr3_length,v_call,cdr3_aa,cdr3_nt
TRBJ1-2,TRBD1,many,17,TRBV11-2,CASSLDFWDRGNYGYTF,TGTGCCAGCAGCTTAGATTTCTGGGACAGGGGGAACTATGGCTACACCTTC
TRBJ2-1,TRBD1,NA,16,TRBV20-1,CSARESHGTGYNEQFF,TGCAGTGCTAGGGAAAGCCACGGGACAGGGTACAATGAGCAGTTCTTC
TRBJ2-3,NA,few,13,TRBV5-1,CASKRTGTDTQYF,TGCGCCAGCAAAAGAACAGGGACAGATACGCAGTATTTT
TRBJ1-5,NA,few,15,TRBV5-1,CASSLVGGRLEPQHF,TGCGCCAGCAGCTTGGTCGGAGGCAGGCTAGAGCCCCAGCATTTT
TRBJ2-7,NA,many,13,TRBV27,CASSSRRGHEQYF,TGTGCCAGCAGTTCCAGGAGGGGGCACGAGCAGTACTTC
TRBJ2-5,TRBD2,NA,15,TRBV4-2,CASSPTSGSFETQYF,TGTGCCAGCAGCCCGACTAGCGGGAGCTTTGAGACCCAGTACTTC
TRBJ2-3,TRBD2,few,14,TRBV3-1,CASSGLAGSDTQYF,TGTGCCAGCTCCGGACTAGCGGGATCAGATACGCAGTATTTT
TRBJ2-2,TRBD1,many,16,TRBV7-2,CASSRRQGANTGELFF,TGTGCCAGCAGCCGAAGACAGGGCGCGAACACCGGGGAGCTGTTTTTT
TRBJ2-7,NA,NA,15,TRBV12-3/TRBV12-4,CASSPGGALPTKQYF,TGTGCCAGCAGTCCAGGGGGGGCCTTACCTACGAAGCAGTACTTC
TRBJ2-4,TRBD1,many,15,TRBV29-1,CSVEDTGAAKNIQYF,TGCAGCGTTGAAGATACAGGGGCGGCCAAAAACATTCAGTACTTC
TRBJ2-2,NA,few,16,TRBV7-9,CASSHNRIANTGELFF,TGTGCCAGCAGCCATAACAGGATCGCGAACACCGGGGAGCTGTTTTTT
TRBJ2-3,TRBD2,NA,19,TRBV9,CASGQGKASGSASTDTQYF,TGTGCCAGCGGCCAAGGAAAGGCTAGCGGGAGTGCTAGCACAGATACGCAGTATTTT